This entry lists 3 T cell receptor beta chains sequenced from one sample in a study of blood T cells in healthy people across ages. Sample-barcoded 5' priming and a J-beta primer mix drove a second PCR of about 6 to 11 cycles. TCRdb reanalysed the 5' RACE reads using MiXCR and keeps one entry per CDR3 protein. The repertoire holds approximately 1,100,000 distinct CDR3 sequences, with 45% as singletons. Material for sequencing was blood. The receptors here all came from a woman between 55 and 75 years old in good health.

V is TRBV6-1 and J is TRBJ2-5; 13 bases map to TRBD2. The germline V gene has CDR1 MNHNS and CDR2 SASEGT. The V and J ends lost 7 bases and 7 bases, in that order; junction bases with no gene match: 9. CDR3 length: 15 residues. In nucleotides, the CDR3 is TGTGCCAGCAAAGCGACTAGCGGGGGGTCTGTGACCCAGTACTTC. Translating gives CASKATSGGSVTQYF.

This chain connects TRBV2 to TRBJ1-4; no reliable D call. Germline V gene sequence: CDR1 SNHLY, CDR2 FYNNEI. The CDR3 totals 15 residues. The ends were cut back, 0 bases at V and 0 bases at J, with 5 bases in the middle. The CDR3, as DNA: TGTGCCAGCAGTGAAGCAAGGGCAACTAATGAAAAACTGTTTTTT. This gives the protein CASSEARATNEKLFF.

This clonotype was detected a few times. The rearrangement uses TRBV7-2 and TRBJ2-2, with 8 bases lining up with TRBD2. Per germline, CDR1 SGHTA and CDR2 FQGNSA. The CDR3 is made up of 15 amino acids. Trimming cost V 5 bases and J 4 bases; bases outside gene matches: 6. The CDR3 sequence: CASSVGLASTGELFF. CDR3 nucleotide sequence: TGTGCCAGCAGCGTAGGACTAGCAAGCACCGGGGAGCTGTTTTTT.